This TCR beta chain was captured in a study of cytomegalovirus exposure and HLA in healthy donors. Overall study findings and caveats: Per a later analysis, HLA-associated TCR beta chains showed more clonal expansion than other, equally common TCR beta chains.

The PCR was carried out with 60 Vbeta primers and 13 Jbeta primers. Sequenced by immunoSEQ multiplex PCR; TCRdb stores in-frame clones only, minus some. The sample has about 190,000 clones; roughly four fifths are singletons. Germline CDR1 is SNHLY and CDR2 is FYNNEI. Trimming took 4 bases from V and 8 from J, leaving 5 bases between them. The CDR3 runs 11 residues. Worth noting for this clone: Antigen specificity is unknown.

The sequencing input was PBMCs. The receptor's source is a young woman in good health and CMV-seropositive. This chain joins TRBV2 and TRBJ2-2; D not certain. CDR3 residues: CASSARGELFF. CDR3 nucleotides: TGTGCCAGCAGTGCGCGAGGGGAGCTGTTTTTT.